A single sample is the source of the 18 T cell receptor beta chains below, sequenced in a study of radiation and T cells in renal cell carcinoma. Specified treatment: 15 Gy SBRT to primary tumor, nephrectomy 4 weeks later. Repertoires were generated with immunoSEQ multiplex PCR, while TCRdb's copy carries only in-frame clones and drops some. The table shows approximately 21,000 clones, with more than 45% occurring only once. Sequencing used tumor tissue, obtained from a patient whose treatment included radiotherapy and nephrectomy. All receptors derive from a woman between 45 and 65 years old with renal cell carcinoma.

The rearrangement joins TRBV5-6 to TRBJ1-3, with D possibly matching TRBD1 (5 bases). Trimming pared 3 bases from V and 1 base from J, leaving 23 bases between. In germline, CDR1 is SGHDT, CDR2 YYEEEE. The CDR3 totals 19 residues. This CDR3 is CASSSLVRRGGLSGNTIYF. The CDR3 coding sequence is TGTGCCAGCAGCTCCTTGGTCCGTCGGGGCGGACTGTCTGGAAACACCATATATTTT.

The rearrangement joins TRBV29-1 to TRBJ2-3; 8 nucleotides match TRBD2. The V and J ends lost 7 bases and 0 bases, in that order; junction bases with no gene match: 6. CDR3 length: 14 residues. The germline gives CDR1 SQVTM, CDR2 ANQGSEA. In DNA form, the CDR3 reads TGCAGCGCCCTTAGCGGGGCCAGCACAGATACGCAGTATTTT. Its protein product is CSALSGASTDTQYF.

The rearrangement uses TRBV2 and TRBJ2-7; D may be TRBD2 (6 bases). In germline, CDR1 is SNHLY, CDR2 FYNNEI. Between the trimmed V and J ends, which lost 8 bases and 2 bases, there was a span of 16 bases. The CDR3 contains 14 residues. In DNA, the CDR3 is TGTGCCAGCCATGGGACTGTAAGGACCTACGAGCAGTACTTC. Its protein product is CASHGTVRTYEQYF.

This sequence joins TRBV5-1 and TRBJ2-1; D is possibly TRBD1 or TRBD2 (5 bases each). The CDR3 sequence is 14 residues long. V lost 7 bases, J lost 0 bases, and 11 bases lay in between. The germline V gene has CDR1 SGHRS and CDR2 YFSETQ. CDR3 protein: CASGDRSSYNEQFF. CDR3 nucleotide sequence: TGCGCCAGCGGGGACCGGAGCTCCTACAATGAGCAGTTCTTC.

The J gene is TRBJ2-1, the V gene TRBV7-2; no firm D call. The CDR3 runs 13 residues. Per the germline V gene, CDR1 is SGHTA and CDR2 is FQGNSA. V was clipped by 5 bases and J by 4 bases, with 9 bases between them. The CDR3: CASSPWGYNEQFF. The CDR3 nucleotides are TGTGCCAGCAGCCCCTGGGGTTACAATGAGCAGTTCTTC.

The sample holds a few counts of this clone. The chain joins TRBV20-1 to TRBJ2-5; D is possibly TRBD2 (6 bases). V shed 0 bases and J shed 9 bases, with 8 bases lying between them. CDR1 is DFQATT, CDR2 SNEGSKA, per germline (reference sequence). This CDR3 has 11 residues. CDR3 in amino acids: CSARERRAQYF. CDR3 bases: TGCAGTGCTAGAGAAAGGAGGGCCCAGTACTTC.

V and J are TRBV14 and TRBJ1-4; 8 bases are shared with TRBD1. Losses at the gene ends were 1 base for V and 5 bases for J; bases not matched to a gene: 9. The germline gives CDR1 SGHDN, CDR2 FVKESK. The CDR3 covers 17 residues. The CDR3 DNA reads TGTGCCAGCAGCCAAGGAGACAGGGGAGTCCTAAATGAAAAACTGTTTTTT. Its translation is CASSQGDRGVLNEKLFF.

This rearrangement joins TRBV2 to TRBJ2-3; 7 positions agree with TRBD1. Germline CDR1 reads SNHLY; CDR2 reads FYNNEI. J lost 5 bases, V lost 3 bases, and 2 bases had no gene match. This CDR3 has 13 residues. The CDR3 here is CASSERQGDTQYF. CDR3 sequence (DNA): TGTGCCAGCAGTGAGCGACAGGGAGATACGCAGTATTTT.

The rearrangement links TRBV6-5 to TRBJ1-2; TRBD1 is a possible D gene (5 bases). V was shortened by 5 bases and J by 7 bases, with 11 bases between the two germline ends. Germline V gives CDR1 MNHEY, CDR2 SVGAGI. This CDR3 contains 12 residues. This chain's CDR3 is CASSQGRSGYTF. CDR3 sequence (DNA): TGTGCCAGCAGTCAGGGAAGGAGTGGCTACACCTTC.

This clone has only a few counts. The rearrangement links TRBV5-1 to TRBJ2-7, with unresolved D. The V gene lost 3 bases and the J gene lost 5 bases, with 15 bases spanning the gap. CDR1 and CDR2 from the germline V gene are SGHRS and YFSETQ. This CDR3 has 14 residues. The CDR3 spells CASSSGLLSHEQYF. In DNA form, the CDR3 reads TGCGCCAGCAGCTCGGGCCTCCTAAGCCACGAGCAGTACTTC.

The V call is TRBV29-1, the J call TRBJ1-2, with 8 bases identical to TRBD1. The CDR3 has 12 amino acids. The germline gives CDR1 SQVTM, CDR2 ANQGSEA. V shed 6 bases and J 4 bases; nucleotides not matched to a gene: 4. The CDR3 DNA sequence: TGCAGCGTGGACAGGGCGTCCTATGGCTACACCTTC. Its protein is CSVDRASYGYTF.

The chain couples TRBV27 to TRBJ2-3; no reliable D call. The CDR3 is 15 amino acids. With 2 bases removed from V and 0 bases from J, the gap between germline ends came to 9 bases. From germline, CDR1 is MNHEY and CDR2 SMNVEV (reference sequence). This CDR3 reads CASSLTRGSTDTQYF. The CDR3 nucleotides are TGTGCCAGCAGTTTAACCCGAGGAAGCACAGATACGCAGTATTTT.

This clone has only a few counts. The CDR3 DNA follows: TGTGCCAGCAGCTTCGGGCTGCAAGAGACCCAGTACTTC. This translates into CASSFGLQETQYF. The chain is built from TRBV7-9 and TRBJ2-5; D is ambiguous. CDR1 is SEHNR and CDR2 is FQNEAQ in the germline V gene (reference sequence). This CDR3 contains 13 residues. Trimming took off 3 bases at V and 2 bases at J, with 7 bases between the two ends.

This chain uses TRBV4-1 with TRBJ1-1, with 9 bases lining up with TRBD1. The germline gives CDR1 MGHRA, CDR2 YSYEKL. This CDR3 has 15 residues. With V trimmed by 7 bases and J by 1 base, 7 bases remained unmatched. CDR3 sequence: CASNTGTGQNTEAFF. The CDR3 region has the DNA TGCGCCAGCAACACCGGGACAGGGCAGAACACTGAAGCTTTCTTT.

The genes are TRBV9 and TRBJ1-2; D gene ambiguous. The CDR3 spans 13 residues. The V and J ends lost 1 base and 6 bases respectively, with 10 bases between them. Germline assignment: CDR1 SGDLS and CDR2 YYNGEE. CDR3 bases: TGTGCCAGCAGCGTACGCTCCCGAGATGGCTACACCTTC. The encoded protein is CASSVRSRDGYTF. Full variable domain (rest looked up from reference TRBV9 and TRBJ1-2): DSGVTQTPKHLITATGQRVTLRCSPRSGDLSVYWYQQSLDQGLQFLIQYYNGEERAKGNILERFSAQQFPDLHSELNLSSLELGDSALYFCASSVRSRDGYTFGSGTRLTVV.

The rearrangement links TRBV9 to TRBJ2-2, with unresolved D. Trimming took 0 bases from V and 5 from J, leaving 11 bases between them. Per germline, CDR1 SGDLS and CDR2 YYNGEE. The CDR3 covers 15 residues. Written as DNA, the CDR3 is TGTGCCAGCAGCGTAGGTGGGGTCCCGACCGGGGAGCTGTTTTTT. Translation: CASSVGGVPTGELFF.

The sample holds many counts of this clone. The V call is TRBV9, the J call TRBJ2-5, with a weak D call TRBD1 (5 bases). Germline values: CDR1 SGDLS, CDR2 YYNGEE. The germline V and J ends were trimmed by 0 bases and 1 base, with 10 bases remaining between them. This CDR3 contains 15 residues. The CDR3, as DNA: TGTGCCAGCAGCGTAGTAGGGGCAGTCCAAGAGACCCAGTACTTC. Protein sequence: CASSVVGAVQETQYF.

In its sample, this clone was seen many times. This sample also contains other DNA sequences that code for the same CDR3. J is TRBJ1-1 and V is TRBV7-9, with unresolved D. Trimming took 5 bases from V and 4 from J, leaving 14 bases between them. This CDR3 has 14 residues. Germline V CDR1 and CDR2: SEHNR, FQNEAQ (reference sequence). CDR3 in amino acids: CASSLLEGGTEAFF. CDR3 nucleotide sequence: TGTGCCAGCAGCCTATTAGAGGGTGGCACTGAAGCTTTCTTT.